The sequence of this TCR beta chain was determined in a study of beta chain features in type 1 diabetes. Regarding the study as a whole: In all four CD4+ subsets, TCRB CDR3 length was significantly, moderately reduced in type 1 diabetes.

By way of CD45RO/CCR7/CD25/CD127/CD95/CD27, the CD4+ regulatory, stem cell-like memory, central memory and naive cells were sorted. Isolated RNA was reverse transcribed in full, so expressed TCRB transcripts were sequenced. The protocol was immunoSEQ multiplex PCR, while the TCRdb copy is restricted to in-frame clones and leaves out a portion. Of about 150,000 clones listed, 6% to 9% were seen once; the top ten hold roughly 0.5%. Comment on this clone: Its antigen is still unknown. The same CDR3 arises from other DNA sequences in this sample as well.

Trimming cost V 5 bases and J 2 bases, with 13 bases left between them. Germline V gives CDR1 MNHNY, CDR2 SVGAGI (reference sequence). The CDR3 spans 15 residues. The source of this sequence is a man aged 18 to 29 with type 1 diabetes. The V gene is TRBV6-6, the J gene TRBJ1-5; possible D gene TRBD1, 5 bases. The sequencing input was central memory CD4+ T cells from blood. CDR3 protein: CASSDPGQGNQPQHF. The CDR3 DNA reads TGTGCCAGCAGTGACCCAGGGCAGGGCAATCAGCCCCAGCATTTT.